The clone carrying this TCR beta chain was counted at least ten times. TCRdb independently ran MiXCR on the 5' RACE reads; one entry per CDR3 protein. Found here are 400,000 to 500,000 distinct CDR3 sequences, 18% of them singletons; the top ten hold roughly 12%. CDR1 is LGHNA and CDR2 is YNFKEQ in the germline V gene. The CDR3 has 15 amino acids. The V gene lost 0 bases and the J gene lost 6 bases, with 12 bases spanning the gap. These data are taken from a study of identical twins. The chain joins TRBV4-2 to TRBJ2-1; D possibly matches TRBD1 or TRBD2 (5 bases each). The TCR was taken from a man aged 50 or older in good health. The sequenced sample was naive T cells sorted from blood. The CDR3 spells CASSQDWGPINEQFF. The DNA for the CDR3 is TGTGCCAGCAGCCAAGATTGGGGACCCATCAATGAGCAGTTCTTC.